The 4 T cell receptor beta chains below come from one sample, sequenced in a study of cytomegalovirus exposure and HLA in healthy donors. The PCR made use of 60 Vbeta and 13 Jbeta primers. Assay: immunoSEQ multiplex PCR; the TCRdb copy retains only in-frame clones and omits some. The table lists 130,000 or so clones, roughly four fifths of them singletons. The sequencing sample was made of PBMCs. The receptor set was obtained from a woman aged 55-69 years in good health and CMV-seronegative.

This clone was picked up a small number of times. The V gene is TRBV2, the J gene TRBJ1-1; TRBD1 aligns across 7 bases. CDR1 is SNHLY, CDR2 FYNNEI, per germline. V lost 3 bases to trimming and J lost 7 bases; unmatched junction nucleotides: 5. This CDR3 has 13 residues. CDR3 protein: CASSDSGQNEAFF. CDR3 in DNA: TGTGCCAGCAGTGATTCGGGACAGAATGAAGCTTTCTTT.

This chain connects TRBV5-8 to TRBJ2-5, with 14 bases that match TRBD2. In germline, CDR1 is SGHTS, CDR2 YDEGEE. V was clipped by 2 bases and J by 5 bases; unmatched bases: 8. The CDR3 contains 17 residues. The CDR3 here is CASSLGGTSGSWETQYF. The DNA of the CDR3 is TGTGCCAGCAGCTTAGGAGGGACTAGCGGGAGTTGGGAGACCCAGTACTTC.

This clone was counted a single time. The CDR3 bases are TGTGCCAGCAGTGCGACTGTAACCTACAATGAGCAGTTCTTC. Amino acids: CASSATVTYNEQFF. V and J are TRBV7-6 and TRBJ2-1; D remains unclear. The CDR3 loop spans 14 amino acids. The germline V gene has CDR1 SGHVS and CDR2 FNYEAQ. Trimming removed 6 bases from V and 2 bases from J, with 11 bases in between.

This CDR3 is CASSLGATSYEQYF. CDR3 DNA: TGTGCCAGCAGCTTAGGAGCAACCTCCTACGAGCAGTACTTC. The gene calls are TRBV11-1 and TRBJ2-7; D is ambiguous. The V end lost 1 base, the J end lost 0 bases, and 7 bases lay between the germline ends. Per germline, CDR1 SGHAT and CDR2 FQDESV (reference sequence). The CDR3 has 14 residues.